The present T cell receptor beta chain was sequenced within a study of shared clonotypes between healthy human individuals. The V gene lost 5 bases and the J gene lost 0 bases, with 9 bases spanning the gap. The CDR3 runs 14 residues. The V gene's germline CDR1 is SGHNT and CDR2 YENEEA. All participating donors were Caucasian adults from Nashville, Tennessee. About 100 million PBMCs were counted before genomic DNA extraction. With regard to this clone: The likely explanation is a read error, given a far larger clone one base away.

The authors sequenced unsorted PBMC DNA on ten immunoSEQ deep assay plates. Produced via immunoSEQ multiplex PCR; TCRdb's table is partial and in-frame only. The repertoire consists of 450,000 to 500,000 clones, with about 84% occurring once and the leading ten covering about 13%. The origin of this receptor is a woman aged 40 to 50 in good health. Some clones in this sample may be carry-over from other donors' samples. The rearrangement joins TRBV11-3 to TRBJ2-3; D not certain. The specimen sequenced was PBMCs. CDR3 amino acids: CASSPQRSTDTQYF. The CDR3, as DNA: TGTGCCAGCAGCCCCCAGAGAAGCACAGATACGCAGTATTTT.